Below, one T cell receptor beta chain is given with its context. What it recognizes is unknown. The record originates from a study of blood T cells in healthy people across ages. Study as a whole: Template switching recovered approximately one barcoded beta molecule for every two T cells.

Combining a sample-barcoded 5' primer with a J-beta primer mix, a second PCR ran for roughly 7 to 11 cycles. Each cDNA molecule carried a tag from a template-switch adaptor that contained 12 random nucleotides. TCRdb independently ran MiXCR on the 5' RACE reads; one entry per CDR3 protein. Of some 900,000 distinct CDR3 sequences detected, 48% appear once; the ten largest clones hold around an eighth. General study points: Diversity estimates drawn from one million T cells were deemed underestimates.

With each sample, at least 6 micrograms of total RNA were extracted. The receptor's source is a man under 40 in good health. Sequenced sample: blood.

The CDR3 is CASSQGGRTEQYF. The CDR3 DNA reads TGTGCCAGCAGCCAAGGTGGGAGAACCGAGCAGTACTTC. V and J are TRBV3-1 and TRBJ2-5; D possibly corresponds to TRBD2 (5 bases). The end of the DNA is better explained by TRBJ2-7, so the J call may be wrong. This CDR3 has 13 amino acids. Germline CDR1 reads LGHDT; CDR2 reads YNNKEL (reference sequence).